This T cell receptor beta chain is from a study of cytomegalovirus exposure and HLA in healthy donors (dated 2017 in TCRdb). Describing the broader study: A later analysis indicated that the 95 to 150 validation repertoires were generated on the platform also employed for the 600 to 750 repertoires of the first cohort. The study aimed to test whether cataloging public T cell receptors could reveal signatures of past pathogen exposure. In addition to the first cohort of 666 subjects, a separate validation cohort of approximately 110 different subjects was used. The study combined high-throughput TCR immunosequencing, statistical association of individual TCRs with disease status, and machine learning to predict cytomegalovirus infection status. Broader findings and caveats from the paper: According to the authors, the approach could potentially be generalized to other disease states and immunological phenotypes. All 120 or so repertoires were used to score co-occurrence in the validation cohort in a later analysis, because that analysis had no HLA typing for the cohort. A few of the identified cytomegalovirus-associated TCR beta chains were confirmed in vitro to be specific for cytomegalovirus antigens. The classifier was reported to diagnose cytomegalovirus status with high specificity and sensitivity in both the original and validation cohorts. Most TCR sequences were observed very rarely across donors, whereas some public TCRs were present in many individuals. The study gave a list of 150 to 200 TCR beta chains associated with cytomegalovirus. A later analysis found that TCRs clustered in the first cohort also tended to co-occur in the 130 or so validation repertoires, with more than 90% of cluster scores above 0.

Library method: the immunoSEQ multiplex PCR assay. The study's processing was this. A statistical classification framework was developed to diagnose cytomegalovirus status using the catalog of TCR beta chain sequences. The table was pulled from immuneACCESS by TCRdb, which kept in-frame rearrangements only. Such tables lose some clones; where checked, under half of the loss comes from unresolved V genes, and the rest has no known cause. D and trimming come from the DNA, and the V and J calls and clone size come from that table. Present in this sample are about 50,000 clones, around 91% of which were seen just once. The top ten hold 1.4% to 1.5% of the sample. Donors formed part of the validation cohort, which comprised 120 subjects and was distinct from the first cohort of some 700 subjects. In the case of this clone: The antigen this receptor binds is unknown. No much larger clonotype is one base removed from it; base qualities were not supplied.

CDR1 is given as SGHAT and CDR2 as FQNNGV, both from the germline V gene. Unmatched junction bases come to 6, with V trimmed by 4 bases and J by 1 base. The CDR3, from cysteine to phenylalanine, totals 15 residues. Solely the CDR3 DNA is kept, with 45 bases framed from the first base. Recombination connected TRBV11-2 to TRBJ2-5, with 7 junctional bases fitting TRBD1. The clonotype comes from a man younger than 35 in good health and CMV-seronegative. The sequenced sample consisted of PBMCs. CDR3 loop: CASSSSGTAQETQYF. Read as DNA, the sequence is TGTGCCAGCAGCTCATCCGGGACAGCCCAAGAGACCCAGTACTTC.